Listed below are T cell receptor beta chains from one sample, sequenced in a study of OX40 agonist ivuxolimab in advanced cancers. The protocol was immunoSEQ multiplex PCR, while the TCRdb copy is restricted to in-frame clones and leaves out a portion. The repertoire includes fewer than 80,000 clones, approximately 85% of them detected once, and less than 0.75% sits in the top ten. The source was CD4+ or CD8+ T cells sorted from blood, collected in a trial of the OX40 agonist ivuxolimab. These TCRs come from an adult with an advanced solid tumor such as melanoma, head and neck, liver or kidney cancer. The CDR3 runs from the conserved cysteine through the conserved F or W. A D gene is named only where the DNA matches it firmly. Expanded clones are given a class, and other clones once, few, many or no size at all.

TRBV30,TRBD1,NA,TRBJ1-2,TGTGCCTTCTTGGGGGACAGGGGTGGGTATGGCTACACCTTC,CAFLGDRGGYGYTF
TRBV4-3,NA,once,TRBJ2-1,TGCGCCAGCAGCCAAGATCTGGGGACTTATTCGGATGAGCAGTTCTTC,CASSQDLGTYSDEQFF
TRBV19,NA,NA,TRBJ1-3,TGTGCCAGTAGTATTGGGCAGGGGATTGAGACCATATATTTT,CASSIGQGIETIYF
TRBV5-4,NA,NA,TRBJ2-3,TGTGCCAGCAGCTTGCGGGGAAGCACAGATACGCAGTATTTT,CASSLRGSTDTQYF
TRBV11-2,NA,NA,TRBJ1-2,TGTGCCAGCAGCTTAGCCGGGGACTATGGCTACACCTTC,CASSLAGDYGYTF
TRBV29-1,NA,NA,TRBJ2-5,TGCAGCGTAGCTGGGACTCCCACAGAGACCCAGTACTTC,CSVAGTPTETQYF
TRBV10-2,NA,NA,TRBJ2-7,TGCGCCAGCCGCCCCTCAGGGGGGGCCTACGAGCAGTACTTC,CASRPSGGAYEQYF
TRBV7-2,NA,NA,TRBJ1-5,TGTGCCAGCAGCTTAGAGTACGGGGGTTTTCAGCCCCAGCATTTT,CASSLEYGGFQPQHF
TRBV4-2,NA,few,TRBJ2-7,TGTGCCAGCAGCCAAGATCTGGCAGGTCTATACGAGCAGTACTTC,CASSQDLAGLYEQYF
TRBV5-6,NA,NA,TRBJ2-1,TGTGCCAGCAGCTTGGCCAGGCCCCAAATATACAATGAGCAGTTCTTC,CASSLARPQIYNEQFF
TRBV30,TRBD1,NA,TRBJ1-4,TGTGCCTGGGCAGGGGGCGCCGGGGGGACTAATGAAAAACTGTTTTTT,CAWAGGAGGTNEKLFF
TRBV7-9,NA,NA,TRBJ1-4,TGTGCCAGCAGCTTAGGCCAACCCCCCGAAAAACTGTTTTTT,CASSLGQPPEKLFF
TRBV19,NA,NA,TRBJ2-3,TGTGCCAGTAGTTACGGCCCCCCTAACACAGATACGCAGTATTTT,CASSYGPPNTDTQYF
TRBV4-2,NA,NA,TRBJ1-4,TGTGCCAGCAGCCTACAGGCTCCTAATGAAAAACTGTTTTTT,CASSLQAPNEKLFF
TRBV7-2,NA,once,TRBJ2-3,TGTGCCAGCAGCTTAGGAGCTTCCAGGACCACAGATACGCAGTATTTT,CASSLGASRTTDTQYF
TRBV19,NA,NA,TRBJ1-5,TGTGCCAGTAGTATTCTGGTGGGGGGCAATCAGCCCCAGCATTTT,CASSILVGGNQPQHF
TRBV7-9,NA,few,TRBJ1-1,TGTGCCAGCAGCTTAGCGACAGGCGAAGCTTTCTTT,CASSLATGEAFF
TRBV7-2,TRBD1,NA,TRBJ2-7,TGTGCCAGCAGCTTAGAACAGGGGGTGGGCGAGCAGTACTTC,CASSLEQGVGEQYF
TRBV6-6,TRBD1,NA,TRBJ1-2,TGTGCCAGCAGCCGCCGGGACAGGGGGCGAGCCTATGGCTACACCTTC,CASSRRDRGRAYGYTF
TRBV12-5,TRBD2,NA,TRBJ2-7,TGTGCTAGTGGTTTGGTACCTCGCGGGGGGACGACCTACGAGCAGTACTTC,CASGLVPRGGTTYEQYF
TRBV30,NA,NA,TRBJ1-3,TGTGCCTGGAACACCGCGGGTCGGAGAAACACCATATATTTT,CAWNTAGRRNTIYF
TRBV11-2,NA,NA,TRBJ1-1,TGTGCCAGCAGCTCCTTTAGGCTCGGTGAAGCTTTCTTT,CASSSFRLGEAFF
TRBV5-1,TRBD1,NA,TRBJ2-1,TGCGCCAGCAGCTTGGGACAGGGAATTCGTAATGAGCAGTTCTTC,CASSLGQGIRNEQFF
TRBV5-1,NA,NA,TRBJ2-3,TGCGCCAGCAGCTTGTATGGGGTCAGCACAGATACGCAGTATTTT,CASSLYGVSTDTQYF
TRBV10-3,NA,NA,TRBJ2-7,TGTGCCATCAGTGAGTCTCCCGCCTACGAGCAGTACTTC,CAISESPAYEQYF
TRBV7-2,TRBD1,once,TRBJ2-7,TGTGCCAGCAGCTCCTCCGGGACAGAGTTCTACGAGCAGTACTTC,CASSSSGTEFYEQYF
TRBV19,NA,NA,TRBJ2-7,TGTGCCAGTAGTATAGAAGGGGGAAGGTCCTACGAGCAGTACTTC,CASSIEGGRSYEQYF
TRBV11-2,TRBD1,NA,TRBJ1-2,TGTGCCAGCAGCTTTACGACAGGGCTTAACTATGGCTGCACCTTC,CASSFTTGLNYGCTF
TRBV6-5,TRBD1,NA,TRBJ1-5,TGTGCCAGCAGACGGGACAGGGCTGGCAATCAGCCCCAGCATTTT,CASRRDRAGNQPQHF
TRBV11-1,NA,few,TRBJ2-6,TGTGCCAGCAGCGGCGGGACAGTGGCTGGGGCCAACGTCCTGACTTTC,CASSGGTVAGANVLTF
TRBV5-1,TRBD1,once,TRBJ2-7,TGCGCCAGCAGCTTGGGACAGGGAGACTACGAGCAGTACTTC,CASSLGQGDYEQYF